One TCR beta chain is described in this entry. Its antigen is as yet unknown. The CDR3 is 14 residues long. CDR1 is GTSNPN, CDR2 SVGIG, per germline (reference sequence). V shed 3 bases and J 4 bases; nucleotides not matched to a gene: 6. The data belong to a study of shared clonotypes between healthy human individuals. The overall study: A donor's plate count was three for CD4 naive and three for CD4 memory; CD8 naive had two and CD8 memory one. General observations from the study: Clonotype sharing among the donors was expected to vary with sequencing depth. Across subsets, estimated richness was generally greater for naive than for memory populations.

Here immunoSEQ multiplex PCR was the method, and the copy in TCRdb shows in-frame clones only, minus some. The sample has roughly 1.4 million clones, about 98.5% seen once. All donors were healthy HIV-negative adults lacking recent acute infections or vaccinations. V usage is TRBV30 and J usage is TRBJ1-1; 9 bases agree with TRBD1. Sequencing was done on a sample of naive CD4+ T cells sorted from blood. The subset here: CD45RA+ positively selected. The clonotype comes from a young man in good health. In DNA form, the CDR3 reads TGTGCCTGGAGCCGGGGACAGGGAGGCACTGAAGCTTTCTTT. Translating gives CAWSRGQGGTEAFF.